This T cell receptor (beta chain) was found in a study of blood T cell repertoires in COVID-19. Study background: Whether acute or convalescent, the COVID-19 samples came from the United States, Italy and Spain. Sources were T cells, B-cell-depleted T cells, or PBMCs; the material itself was cDNA or gDNA.

Authors' methods: The assay estimated nucleated cells by amplifying reference gene primers. Produced via immunoSEQ multiplex PCR; TCRdb's table is partial and in-frame only. V and J calls and clone size are given by that table; D and trimming were obtained from the DNA. Among a few hundred thousand clones, less than 85% were seen once, and the ten largest hold roughly 3.1%. The CDR3 contains 15 residues. The germline CDR1 and CDR2 sequences are SGHDT and YYEEEE. The V and J ends lost 3 bases and 0 bases, in that order; junction bases with no gene match: 3. The source is a young woman with acute or convalescent COVID-19. The sample comprised peripheral blood. The chain employs TRBV5-6 and TRBJ1-5; 7 bases agree with TRBD1. CDR3 coding DNA: TGTGCCAGCAGCTACGGGACAGTTAGCAATCAGCCCCAGCATTTT. This translates into CASSYGTVSNQPQHF.